The 17 T cell receptor beta chains given below trace back to one sample, sequenced in a study of graft-versus-host responses after intestinal transplantation. Produced via immunoSEQ multiplex PCR; TCRdb's table is partial and in-frame only. The table includes under 95,000 clones, around 90% detected once. No antigens are known for them. The sequencing used unstimulated CD8+ T cells sorted from spleen or lymph node cells, collected before intestinal transplant. The receptor source for this set is a human donor who received an intestinal transplant.

The rearrangement uses TRBV5-1 and TRBJ2-1; 11 nucleotides align to TRBD2. The CDR3 totals 21 residues. CDR1 is SGHRS and CDR2 is YFSETQ in the germline V gene. V dropped 0 bases and J dropped 3; count of bases not matched to a gene: 17. The chain's CDR3 is CASSLDLKTSGIGYVYNEQFF. CDR3 nucleotides: TGCGCCAGCAGCTTGGACCTAAAGACTAGCGGGATCGGGTACGTCTACAATGAGCAGTTCTTC.

The V call is TRBV6-6, the J call TRBJ1-5; D is unclear. Germline V CDR1 and CDR2: MNHNY, SVGAGI (reference sequence). The CDR3 consists of 15 residues. Between the trimmed V and J ends, which lost 0 bases and 7 bases, there was a span of 13 bases. CDR3 coding DNA: TGTGCCAGCAGTTACTCGTCTCGGGAAGGGCAGCCCCAGCATTTT. As protein: CASSYSSREGQPQHF.

This chain joins TRBV7-6 and TRBJ2-7; 12 nucleotides align to TRBD2. Germline V lookup: CDR1 SGHVS, CDR2 FNYEAQ. There are 16 residues in the CDR3. V dropped 5 bases and J dropped 0; count of bases not matched to a gene: 5. The CDR3 region has the DNA TGTGCCAGCAGCAAAGGACTAGCGGGAACCTCCTACGAGCAGTACTTC. This sequence encodes CASSKGLAGTSYEQYF.

The V call is TRBV5-1, the J call TRBJ2-1; D not certain. CDR1 and CDR2 from the germline V gene are SGHRS and YFSETQ. The CDR3 spans 11 residues. V shed 6 bases and J shed 8 bases, with 9 bases lying between them. CDR3 sequence: CASKTGYEQFF. CDR3 in DNA: TGCGCCAGCAAAACGGGTTATGAGCAGTTCTTC. Variable domain in full (rest from reference TRBV5-1 and TRBJ2-1): KAGVTQTPRYLIKTRGQQVTLSCSPISGHRSVSWYQQTPGQGLQFLFEYFSETQRNKGNFPGRFSGRQFSNSRSEMNVSTLELGDSALYLCASKTGYEQFFGPGTRLTVL.

CDR3 sequence: CASSFTGGGNEQYF. In DNA form, the CDR3 reads TGCGCCAGCAGCTTCACAGGTGGGGGGAACGAGCAGTACTTC. The chain is built from TRBV5-1 and TRBJ2-7; weak D call: TRBD2 (6 bases). With 2 bases removed from V and 5 bases from J, the gap between germline ends came to 14 bases. This CDR3 comprises 14 residues. Per germline, CDR1 SGHRS and CDR2 YFSETQ. Filled out from reference TRBV5-1 and TRBJ2-7, the complete variable domain reads KAGVTQTPRYLIKTRGQQVTLSCSPISGHRSVSWYQQTPGQGLQFLFEYFSETQRNKGNFPGRFSGRQFSNSRSEMNVSTLELGDSALYLCASSFTGGGNEQYFGPGTRLTVT.

The rearrangement links TRBV20-1 to TRBJ1-2, with D tentatively TRBD1 (5 bases). CDR3 size: 11 residues. Germline CDR1 is DFQATT and CDR2 is SNEGSKA (reference sequence). V lost 6 bases and J lost 7, with 12 bases in between. Here the CDR3 DNA reads TGCAGTGCAGAAGGGGTGGGTGGCTACACCTTC. Protein product: CSAEGVGGYTF.

This clone occurred a few times. This sample also contains other DNA sequences that code for the same CDR3. V and J are TRBV19 and TRBJ1-5; D might be TRBD1 (6 bases). This CDR3 has 15 amino acids. The germline V gene encodes CDR1 LNHDA and CDR2 SQIVND (reference sequence). V was clipped by 6 bases and J by 0 bases, with 12 bases between them. The CDR3 sequence: CASSPDSYSNQPQHF. Written as DNA, the CDR3 is TGTGCCAGTAGCCCGGACAGTTATAGCAATCAGCCCCAGCATTTT.

This rearrangement joins TRBV6-1 to TRBJ1-1; the match to TRBD1 covers 9 bases. V trimming: 3 bases; J trimming: 2 bases; junction bases outside the gene matches: 16. This CDR3 contains 19 residues. CDR1 is MNHNS, CDR2 SASEGT, per germline. CDR3 sequence reads: CASSDIPPSGTGPNTEAFF. CDR3 nucleotides: TGTGCCAGCAGTGATATTCCCCCGTCCGGGACAGGGCCTAACACTGAAGCTTTCTTT.

V gene TRBV7-9 combines with J gene TRBJ2-7; possible D gene TRBD1, 6 bases. This CDR3 contains 14 residues. Germline CDR1 is SEHNR and CDR2 is FQNEAQ (reference sequence). Trimming left V 3 bases short and J 4 bases short, with 13 bases between. CDR3 region: CASSLIGTQYEQYF. The CDR3, as DNA: TGTGCCAGCAGCTTGATCGGGACACAATACGAGCAGTACTTC.

CDR3 nucleotides: TGCGCCAGCAGCCCTTTCGGGGGTGAATACGAGCAGTACTTC. Translating gives CASSPFGGEYEQYF. The gene calls are TRBV4-1 and TRBJ2-7; perhaps TRBD2 as D (6 bases). V was shortened by 4 bases and J by 4 bases, with 14 bases between the two germline ends. Germline-derived CDR1 and CDR2 are MGHRA and YSYEKL. The CDR3 totals 14 residues.

The V gene is TRBV7-6, the J gene TRBJ2-3; TRBD1 agrees at 7 bases. V dropped 2 bases and J dropped 6; count of bases not matched to a gene: 5. CDR1 is SGHVS, CDR2 FNYEAQ, per germline. The CDR3 sequence is 14 residues long. Here the CDR3 reads CASSLYTGADTQYF. CDR3 bases: TGTGCCAGCAGCTTATATACAGGGGCGGATACGCAGTATTTT.

This chain joins TRBV5-1 and TRBJ2-5, with 9 positions matching TRBD2. Judging by the DNA end, TRBJ2-7 fits better; the J call may be wrong. The V gene's germline CDR1 is SGHRS and CDR2 YFSETQ. This CDR3 is built from 14 residues. This CDR3 is CASSVSGGTYEQYF. The CDR3 DNA follows: TGCGCCAGCAGCGTCAGCGGGGGGACCTACGAGCAGTACTTC.

V is TRBV28 and J is TRBJ2-7, with 7 bases matching TRBD1. The CDR3 runs to 15 residues. Per germline, CDR1 MDHEN and CDR2 SYDVKM. With 1 base clipped from V and 2 bases from J, the junction kept 5 bases outside the gene matches. DNA of the CDR3: TGTGCCAGCAGTTTATCGGGACAGCTGACCTACGAGCAGTACTTC. This codes for CASSLSGQLTYEQYF.

The V call is TRBV15, the J call TRBJ2-5; 7 bases align to TRBD2. The CDR3 sequence is 15 residues long. Germline V lookup: CDR1 LNHNV, CDR2 YYDKDF (reference sequence). V shed 0 bases and J 4 bases; nucleotides not matched to a gene: 5. CDR3 in amino acids: CATSRDRGVGETQYF. The CDR3 bases are TGTGCCACCAGCAGAGATCGGGGGGTGGGAGAGACCCAGTACTTC.

The CDR3: CASSLDAGRTDTQYF. In DNA, the CDR3 is TGTGCCAGCAGTTTAGATGCAGGGAGGACAGATACGCAGTATTTT. The chain recombines TRBV28 with TRBJ2-3; possible D gene TRBD2, 6 bases. Germline CDR1 MDHEN, CDR2 SYDVKM. The CDR3 is 15 amino acids. The V and J ends lost 2 bases and 3 bases respectively, with 12 bases between them.

This clone was detected only once. The chain uses TRBV5-1 and TRBJ1-1, with 10 bases lining up with TRBD1. CDR3 length equals 14 residues. Germline CDR1 and CDR2: SGHRS and YFSETQ. Trimming cost V 6 bases and J 5 bases; bases outside gene matches: 7. In nucleotides, the CDR3 is TGCGCCAGCAAACCCGGACAGGGGGAAACTGAAGCTTTCTTT. Its translation is CASKPGQGETEAFF.

The chain employs TRBV29-1 and TRBJ1-2; 11 bases agree with TRBD1. The V gene's germline CDR1 is SQVTM and CDR2 ANQGSEA. With V trimmed by 3 bases and J by 6 bases, 9 bases remained unmatched. The CDR3 is made up of 15 amino acids. The CDR3 protein is CSVEGPGQGADGYTF. The CDR3 nucleotides read TGCAGCGTTGAGGGGCCCGGACAGGGGGCGGATGGCTACACCTTC.